A single sample is the source of the 3 T cell receptor beta chains below, sequenced in a study of breast tumors, draining lymph nodes, adjacent tissues. The lymph nodes were axillary draining lymph nodes from breast cancer patients. Via MiXCR, TCRdb re-called the multiplex PCR reads, giving one row per CDR3 protein. The sample holds some 140,000 distinct CDR3 sequences, approximately 20% seen once. Source material: axillary lymph node tissue. The receptors originated from a female donor with breast cancer. Some clones in this sample may be carry-over from other donors' samples.

This clonotype has just a few counts. The genes are TRBV6-2 or TRBV6-3 and TRBJ2-4, with 7 positions matching TRBD1. V shed 6 bases and J 0 bases; nucleotides not matched to a gene: 2. CDR3 size: 14 residues. Germline V gene sequence: CDR1 MNHEY, CDR2 SVGEGT. CDR3 in amino acids: CASRTGLAKNIQYF. For the CDR3, the DNA is TGTGCCAGCAGGACAGGGCTAGCCAAAAACATTCAGTACTTC.

This clonotype was detected ten times or more. CDR3 DNA: TGCAGTGCTGGGCGGGGGCTGACACCCCTCCACTTT. Residues: CSAGRGLTPLHF. The rearrangement joins TRBV20-1 to TRBJ1-6, with D possibly being TRBD1 (6 bases). Per germline, CDR1 DFQATT and CDR2 SNEGSKA (reference sequence). V lost 5 bases and J 11 bases, leaving 13 bases between the germline ends. The CDR3 has 12 amino acids.

This clonotype was detected many times. The chain links TRBV7-7 to TRBJ2-7; D may be TRBD1 (7 bases). The CDR3 contains 13 residues. CDR1 SSHAT and CDR2 FNYEAQ come from the germline V gene (reference sequence). V was cut by 6 bases and J by 2 bases, with 11 bases left in between. The CDR3, as DNA: TGTGCCAGCAGAGGGGGGACAGCCTACGAGCAGTACTTC. It translates to CASRGGTAYEQYF.